These T cell receptor beta chains were read from a single sample in a study of spatial heterogeneity in lung cancer. TCRdb redid the calling of the 5' RACE reads with MiXCR, one entry per CDR3 protein. The table records approximately 4,600 distinct CDR3 sequences, approximately 8% of them present only once. The sample consisted of lung tumor tissue, taken at surgery. Source of these receptors: a male donor with early-stage non-small cell lung cancer. CDR3s include the opening cysteine and the closing phenylalanine or tryptophan. Expanded clones are given a class, and other clones once, few, many or no size at all.

abundance	v_gene	j_gene	CDR3aa
many	TRBV7-3	TRBJ1-1	CASSSGQIGTEAFF
medium-sized	TRBV7-9	TRBJ1-1	CASSLDSEAFF
medium-sized	TRBV7-2	TRBJ1-5	CASSLVAGNQPQHF
medium-sized	TRBV28	TRBJ2-3	CASSFTRTASGTHTPTDTQYF
large	TRBV5-6	TRBJ2-1	CASSQGTSEQFF
medium-sized	TRBV11-2	TRBJ2-3	CASSSSPTDTQYF
medium-sized	TRBV20-1	TRBJ2-5	CSASKLAGVRETQYF
NA	TRBV28	TRBJ2-3	CAARAGGETDTQYF
NA	TRBV6-5	TRBJ2-1	CASRGEGTYNEQFF
NA	TRBV12-3/TRBV12-4	TRBJ2-5	CASSFQGQETQYF
medium-sized	TRBV28	TRBJ1-3	CASSLPGRTSGNTIYF
medium-sized	TRBV12-3/TRBV12-4	TRBJ1-5	CASSLAGPDSNQPQHF
many	TRBV11-2	TRBJ2-3	CASSRTGGGTDTQYF
NA	TRBV10-3	TRBJ2-7	CAISGTGGQGEQYF
NA	TRBV12-3/TRBV12-4	TRBJ1-5	CASSYTGGHQPQHF
medium-sized	TRBV20-1	TRBJ1-4	CSARVMRGDGEKLFF
medium-sized	TRBV29-1	TRBJ2-3	CSVGAGRDTQYF
medium-sized	TRBV6-1	TRBJ1-3	CASSEAGNTIYF
medium-sized	TRBV5-1	TRBJ2-5	CASSFGLGLTLPQETQYF
many	TRBV2	TRBJ2-3	CASNPQRGAGGPTDTQYF
medium-sized	TRBV12-3/TRBV12-4	TRBJ2-2	CASSLDTGELFF
medium-sized	TRBV28	TRBJ2-6	CASSLLNRAGANVLTF
medium-sized	TRBV5-1	TRBJ2-3	CASSPGLAGSDTQYF
many	TRBV5-1	TRBJ2-5	CASRRGETQYF
medium-sized	TRBV7-2	TRBJ2-5	CASSLSGEIGTQYF
medium-sized	TRBV20-1	TRBJ2-1	CSAEPSGKYNEQFF
medium-sized	TRBV18	TRBJ2-3	CASSPGLDTQYF
medium-sized	TRBV6-1	TRBJ2-7	CASTGQGPAGVHEQYF
medium-sized	TRBV12-5	TRBJ2-2	CASGLNPGELFF
medium-sized	TRBV4-3	TRBJ1-2	CASSQDSGVPGYTF
few	TRBV4-3	TRBJ1-5	CASSQESGQPQHF
many	TRBV28	TRBJ2-3	CASSSRHRGLAGHSTDTQYF
medium-sized	TRBV4-3	TRBJ2-7	CASSQEKEAGAYEQYF
few	TRBV20-1	TRBJ2-7	CSASPGGSSYEQYF
many	TRBV24-1	TRBJ1-5	CATSGADSYQPQHF
medium-sized	TRBV27	TRBJ2-7	CASKGLGQGAGEQYF
many	TRBV7-6	TRBJ2-5	CASSLESLAVETQYF